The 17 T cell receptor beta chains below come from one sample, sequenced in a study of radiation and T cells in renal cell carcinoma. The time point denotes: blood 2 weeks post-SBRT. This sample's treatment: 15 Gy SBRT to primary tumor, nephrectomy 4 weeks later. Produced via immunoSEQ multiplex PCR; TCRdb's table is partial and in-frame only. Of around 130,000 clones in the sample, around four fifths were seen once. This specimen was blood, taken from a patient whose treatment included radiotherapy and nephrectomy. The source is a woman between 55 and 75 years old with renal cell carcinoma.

Here the CDR3 DNA reads TGTGCCAGCAGTGCCCTCGGGACAGGGTTTTCACCCCTCCACTTT. This sequence encodes CASSALGTGFSPLHF. The V call is TRBV25-1, the J call TRBJ1-6; 9 bases are shared with TRBD1. The CDR3 consists of 15 residues. The V segment lost 4 bases and the J segment 9 bases; nucleotides outside the gene matches: 7. The V gene's germline CDR1 is MGHDK and CDR2 SYGVNS.

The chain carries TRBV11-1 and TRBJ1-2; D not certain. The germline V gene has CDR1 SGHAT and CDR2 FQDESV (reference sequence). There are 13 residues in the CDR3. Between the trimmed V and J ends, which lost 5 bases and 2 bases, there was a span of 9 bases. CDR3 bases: TGTGCCAGCAGCCTCGACGGGAACTATGGCTACACCTTC. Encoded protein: CASSLDGNYGYTF.

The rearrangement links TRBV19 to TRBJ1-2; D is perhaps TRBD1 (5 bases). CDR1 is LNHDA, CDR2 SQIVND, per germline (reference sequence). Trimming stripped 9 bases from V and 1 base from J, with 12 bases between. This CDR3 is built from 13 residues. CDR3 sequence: CASQTGYNYGYTF. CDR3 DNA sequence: TGTGCCAGCCAAACAGGCTATAACTATGGCTACACCTTC.

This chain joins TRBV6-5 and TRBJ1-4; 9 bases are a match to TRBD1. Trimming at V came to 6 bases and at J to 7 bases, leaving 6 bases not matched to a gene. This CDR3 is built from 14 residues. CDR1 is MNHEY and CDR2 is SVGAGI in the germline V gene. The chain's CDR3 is CASSPTGGGEKLFF. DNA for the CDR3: TGTGCCAGCAGCCCGACAGGGGGGGGTGAAAAACTGTTTTTT.

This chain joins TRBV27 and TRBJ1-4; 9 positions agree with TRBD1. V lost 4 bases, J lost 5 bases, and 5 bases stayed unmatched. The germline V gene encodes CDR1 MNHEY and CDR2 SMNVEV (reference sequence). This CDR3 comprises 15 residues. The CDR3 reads CASSYTGTGNEKLFF. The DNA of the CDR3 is TGTGCCAGCAGTTACACCGGGACAGGGAATGAAAAACTGTTTTTT.

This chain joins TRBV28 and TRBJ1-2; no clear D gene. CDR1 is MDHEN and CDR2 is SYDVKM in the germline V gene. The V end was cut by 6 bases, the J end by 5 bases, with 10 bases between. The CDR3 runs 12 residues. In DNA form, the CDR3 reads TGTGCCAGCAGCTCCTCGACATATGGCTACACCTTC. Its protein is CASSSSTYGYTF.

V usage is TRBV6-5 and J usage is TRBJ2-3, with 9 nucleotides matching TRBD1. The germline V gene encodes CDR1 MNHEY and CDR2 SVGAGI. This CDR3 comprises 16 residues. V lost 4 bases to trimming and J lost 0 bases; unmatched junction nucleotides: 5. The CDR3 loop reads CASSSHGTGSTDTQYF. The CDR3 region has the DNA TGTGCCAGCAGTTCCCACGGGACAGGGAGCACAGATACGCAGTATTTT.

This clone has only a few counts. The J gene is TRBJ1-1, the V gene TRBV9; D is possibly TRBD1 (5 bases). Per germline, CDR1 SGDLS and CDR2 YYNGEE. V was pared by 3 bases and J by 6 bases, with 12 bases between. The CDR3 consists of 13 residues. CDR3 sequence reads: CASSAGGIAEAFF. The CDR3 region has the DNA TGTGCCAGCAGCGCCGGGGGGATCGCTGAAGCTTTCTTT.

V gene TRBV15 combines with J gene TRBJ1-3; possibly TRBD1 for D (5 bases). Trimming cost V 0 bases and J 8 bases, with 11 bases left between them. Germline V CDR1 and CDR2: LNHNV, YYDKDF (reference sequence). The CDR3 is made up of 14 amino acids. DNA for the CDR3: TGTGCCACCAGCAGAGAAGAGGGGCCGCACACCATATATTTT. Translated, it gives CATSREEGPHTIYF. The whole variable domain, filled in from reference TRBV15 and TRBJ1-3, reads DAMVIQNPRYQVTQFGKPVTLSCSQTLNHNVMYWYQQKSSQAPKLLFHYYDKDFNNEADTPDNFQSRRPNTSFCFLDIRSPGLGDTAMYLCATSREEGPHTIYFGEGSWLTVV.

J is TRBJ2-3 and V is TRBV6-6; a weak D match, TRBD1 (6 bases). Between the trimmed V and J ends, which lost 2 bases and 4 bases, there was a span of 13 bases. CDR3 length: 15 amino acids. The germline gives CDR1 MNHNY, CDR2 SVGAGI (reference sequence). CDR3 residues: CASSYGQGFSDTQYF. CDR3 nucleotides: TGTGCCAGCAGTTACGGTCAGGGGTTCTCAGATACGCAGTATTTT.

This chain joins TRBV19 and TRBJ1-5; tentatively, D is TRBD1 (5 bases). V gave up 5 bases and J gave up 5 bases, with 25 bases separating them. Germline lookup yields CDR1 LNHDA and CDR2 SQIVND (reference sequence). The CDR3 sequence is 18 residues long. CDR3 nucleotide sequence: TGTGCCAGTAGTTCCTGGGGCAACCCTGACAGTCCCCATCAGCCCCAGCATTTT. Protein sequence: CASSSWGNPDSPHQPQHF.

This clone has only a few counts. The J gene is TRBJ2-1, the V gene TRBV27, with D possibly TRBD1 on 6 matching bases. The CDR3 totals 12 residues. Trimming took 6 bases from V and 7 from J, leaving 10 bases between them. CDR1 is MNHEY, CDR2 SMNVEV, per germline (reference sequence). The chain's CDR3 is CASRRQVNEQFF. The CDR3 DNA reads TGTGCCAGCAGAAGACAGGTGAATGAGCAGTTCTTC.

CDR3 protein: CASSFRTGHEQYF. In nucleotides, the CDR3 is TGTGCCAGTAGCTTCCGGACAGGGCACGAGCAGTACTTC. The chain joins TRBV19 to TRBJ2-7, with TRBD1 identical over 8 bases. This CDR3 has 13 residues. The germline gives CDR1 LNHDA, CDR2 SQIVND (reference sequence). With V trimmed by 6 bases and J by 5 bases, 6 bases remained unmatched.

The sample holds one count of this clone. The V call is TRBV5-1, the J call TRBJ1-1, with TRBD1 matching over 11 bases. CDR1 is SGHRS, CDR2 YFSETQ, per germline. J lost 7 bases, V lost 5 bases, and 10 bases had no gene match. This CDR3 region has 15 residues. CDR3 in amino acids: CASRPRTGGVDEAFF. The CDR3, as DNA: TGCGCCAGCAGGCCTAGGACAGGGGGCGTTGATGAAGCTTTCTTT. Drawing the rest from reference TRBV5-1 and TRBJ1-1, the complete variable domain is KAGVTQTPRYLIKTRGQQVTLSCSPISGHRSVSWYQQTPGQGLQFLFEYFSETQRNKGNFPGRFSGRQFSNSRSEMNVSTLELGDSALYLCASRPRTGGVDEAFFGQGTRLTVV.

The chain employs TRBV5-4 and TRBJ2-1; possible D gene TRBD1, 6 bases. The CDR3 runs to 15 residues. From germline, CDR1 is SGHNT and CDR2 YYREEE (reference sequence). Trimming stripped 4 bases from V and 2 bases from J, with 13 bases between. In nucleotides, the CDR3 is TGTGCCAGCAGCCCCCCAGGGGTGGCCTACAATGAGCAGTTCTTC. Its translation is CASSPPGVAYNEQFF.

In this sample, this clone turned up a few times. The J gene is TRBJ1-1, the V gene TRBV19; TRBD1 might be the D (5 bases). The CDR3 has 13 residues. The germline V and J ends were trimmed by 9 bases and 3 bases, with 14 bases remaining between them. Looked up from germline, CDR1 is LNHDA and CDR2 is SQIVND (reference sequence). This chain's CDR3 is CASTVGRDTEAFF. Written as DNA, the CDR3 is TGTGCCAGCACCGTGGGGCGCGACACTGAAGCTTTCTTT.

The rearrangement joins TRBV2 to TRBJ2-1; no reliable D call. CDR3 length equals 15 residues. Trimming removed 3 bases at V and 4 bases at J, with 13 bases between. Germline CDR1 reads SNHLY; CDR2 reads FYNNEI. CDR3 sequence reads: CASSDSPGAYNEQFF. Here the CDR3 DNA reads TGTGCCAGCAGTGATAGTCCTGGAGCTTACAATGAGCAGTTCTTC.